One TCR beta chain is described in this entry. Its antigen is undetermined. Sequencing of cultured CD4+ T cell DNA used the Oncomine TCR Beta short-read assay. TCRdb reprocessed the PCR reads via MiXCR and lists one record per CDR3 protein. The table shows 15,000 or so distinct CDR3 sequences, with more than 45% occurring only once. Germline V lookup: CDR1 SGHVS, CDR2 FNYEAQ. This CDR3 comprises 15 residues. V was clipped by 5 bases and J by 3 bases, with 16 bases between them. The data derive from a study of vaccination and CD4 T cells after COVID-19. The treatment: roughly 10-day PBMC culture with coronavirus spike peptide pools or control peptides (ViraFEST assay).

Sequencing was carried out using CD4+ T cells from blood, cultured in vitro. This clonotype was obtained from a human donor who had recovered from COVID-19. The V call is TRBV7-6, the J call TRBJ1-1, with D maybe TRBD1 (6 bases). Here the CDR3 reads CASSRGVGADTEAFF. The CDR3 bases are TGTGCCAGCAGCAGAGGGGTGGGGGCAGACACTGAAGCTTTCTTT.